A selection of T cell receptor beta chains follows, all from one sample in a study of T-cell reconstitution after alpha-beta-depleted transplantation in children. MiXCR, run by TCRdb on the PCR reads, gives a single entry per CDR3 protein. The top ten hold 2% to 2.5% of the sample, which has 450,000 to 600,000 distinct CDR3 sequences, 10% to 15% seen once. Material: PBMCs, mostly from graft donor cells, obtained 360 days after TCRalphabeta/CD19-depleted stem cell transplant. Receptors were obtained from a male patient younger than 18 who had a stem cell transplant for acute myeloid leukemia, so the T cells may come from the graft donor. Each CDR3 is given with its conserved first and last residue. The D gene is left open where the match is weak. Part of the rows lack a size; the others show once, few, many or a class for expanded clones.

clone_size | d_call | j_call | v_call | cdr3_aa | cdr3_nt
many | NA | TRBJ2-7 | TRBV20-1 | CSAPTQPSYEQYF | TGCAGTGCTCCGACACAACCCTCCTACGAGCAGTACTTC
few | NA | TRBJ2-7 | TRBV9 | CASSVEAQPYEQYF | TGTGCCAGCAGCGTTGAGGCCCAGCCCTACGAGCAGTACTTC
NA | NA | TRBJ2-5 | TRBV18 | CASSHTDSRETQYF | TGTGCCAGCTCACATACTGACAGCAGAGAGACCCAGTACTTC
NA | NA | TRBJ2-5 | TRBV6-2/TRBV6-3 | CASSYVSVLQETEYF | TGTGCCAGCAGTTACGTTTCGGTCCTCCAAGAGACCGAGTACTTC
many | TRBD2 | TRBJ2-1 | TRBV29-1 | CSVENASGGPYNEQFF | TGCAGCGTTGAAAACGCCAGCGGGGGGCCCTACAATGAGCAGTTCTTC
NA | NA | TRBJ2-7 | TRBV20-1 | CSASRAGQYF | TGCAGTGCTAGCAGGGCGGGGCAGTACTTC
NA | NA | TRBJ1-2 | TRBV7-2 | CASSIGASSTYGYTF | TGTGCCAGCAGCATCGGGGCCTCGTCCACCTATGGCTACACCTTC
NA | NA | TRBJ1-1 | TRBV12-3/TRBV12-4 | CATLLGGLVTEAFF | TGTGCCACCTTACTGGGGGGTCTCGTCACTGAAGCTTTCTTT
many | TRBD2 | TRBJ2-4 | TRBV5-1 | CASSPRGGRSGNIQYF | TGCGCCAGCAGCCCTAGGGGCGGGAGATCCGGAAACATTCAGTACTTC
NA | NA | TRBJ1-1 | TRBV29-1 | CSVHSIEAFF | TGCAGCGTCCACAGTATCGAGGCTTTCTTT
few | TRBD1 | TRBJ1-2 | TRBV12-3/TRBV12-4 | CASSLTDRVNGYTF | TGTGCCAGCAGCCTAACGGACAGGGTCAATGGCTACACCTTC
many | TRBD2 | TRBJ2-3 | TRBV27 | CASSSPSSGALNTQYF | TGTGCCAGCAGTTCCCCCTCTAGCGGGGCGTTAAATACGCAGTATTTT
NA | NA | TRBJ2-7 | TRBV20-1 | CSVTMGPYEQYF | TGCAGTGTGACTATGGGGCCCTACGAGCAGTACTTC
few | TRBD2 | TRBJ2-5 | TRBV7-8 | CASSLGALAGGPQETQYF | TGTGCCAGCAGCTTAGGGGCCCTAGCGGGAGGTCCCCAAGAGACCCAGTACTTC
few | NA | TRBJ1-1 | TRBV12-3/TRBV12-4 | CASRFSGGRNTEAFF | TGTGCCAGCAGGTTTAGCGGGGGGAGGAACACTGAAGCTTTCTTT
NA | TRBD2 | TRBJ2-7 | TRBV5-4 | CASSLVGTGRLGLAGASYEQYF | TGTGCCAGCAGCTTGGTGGGGACAGGCCGCCTGGGACTAGCGGGGGCCTCCTACGAGCAGTACTTC
few | TRBD1 | TRBJ1-6 | TRBV7-4 | CASSLVGTGDSPLHF | TGTGCCAGCAGCTTAGTGGGGACAGGGGATTCACCCCTCCACTTT
NA | NA | TRBJ1-2 | TRBV5-1 | CASSLLDAGTKNYGYTF | TGCGCCAGCAGCTTGCTAGATGCAGGGACCAAGAACTATGGCTACACCTTC
many | NA | TRBJ2-7 | TRBV20-1 | CSATELAEEQYF | TGCAGTGCTACTGAACTTGCGGAGGAGCAGTACTTC
many | TRBD2 | TRBJ2-7 | TRBV20-1 | CSALSSGSPISSYEQYF | TGCAGTGCTCTTTCTAGCGGGAGCCCGATCTCCTCCTACGAGCAGTACTTC
few | TRBD2 | TRBJ2-5 | TRBV9 | CASSVGSGGGETQYF | TGTGCCAGCAGCGTAGGTTCGGGGGGAGGGGAGACCCAGTACTTC
many | NA | TRBJ2-1 | TRBV28 | CASSPDWGNEQFF | TGTGCCAGCAGTCCGGACTGGGGCAATGAGCAGTTCTTC
NA | TRBD2 | TRBJ2-2 | TRBV5-1 | CASSLVGLAGVSTGELFF | TGCGCCAGCAGCTTGGTGGGTCTAGCGGGAGTCAGCACCGGGGAGCTGTTTTTT
NA | NA | TRBJ2-7 | TRBV28 | CAIQKRVRAYEQYF | TGTGCCATCCAAAAACGGGTGCGGGCCTACGAGCAGTACTTC
NA | TRBD1 | TRBJ2-1 | TRBV20-1 | CSARRQGAGNEQFF | TGCAGTGCTAGAAGACAGGGGGCGGGCAATGAGCAGTTCTTC
NA | NA | TRBJ2-7 | TRBV6-1 | CASSRLTDYEQYF | TGTGCCAGCAGTCGCCTGACAGACTACGAGCAGTACTTC
few | NA | TRBJ2-6 | TRBV2 | CASRRMSLSGANVLTF | TGTGCCAGCAGGCGAATGAGTCTCTCTGGGGCCAACGTCCTGACTTTC
few | NA | TRBJ2-3 | TRBV7-2 | CASSPGAPGPNTQYF | TGTGCCAGCAGCCCAGGGGCTCCCGGACCGAATACGCAGTATTTT
few | NA | TRBJ2-3 | TRBV20-1 | CSAREGGWNTDTQYF | TGCAGTGCCAGGGAGGGGGGGTGGAACACAGATACGCAGTATTTT
NA | TRBD1 | TRBJ2-4 | TRBV5-1 | CASSFSRGQGSIQYF | TGCGCCAGCAGCTTCTCGCGAGGACAGGGGAGCATTCAGTACTTC
NA | NA | TRBJ2-7 | TRBV5-5 | CASSRTVVPYEQYF | TGTGCCAGCAGCAGGACGGTGGTTCCCTACGAGCAGTACTTC
few | TRBD1 | TRBJ2-1 | TRBV6-5 | CASSYGTVSSYNEQFF | TGTGCCAGCAGTTACGGGACAGTGAGCTCCTACAATGAGCAGTTCTTC